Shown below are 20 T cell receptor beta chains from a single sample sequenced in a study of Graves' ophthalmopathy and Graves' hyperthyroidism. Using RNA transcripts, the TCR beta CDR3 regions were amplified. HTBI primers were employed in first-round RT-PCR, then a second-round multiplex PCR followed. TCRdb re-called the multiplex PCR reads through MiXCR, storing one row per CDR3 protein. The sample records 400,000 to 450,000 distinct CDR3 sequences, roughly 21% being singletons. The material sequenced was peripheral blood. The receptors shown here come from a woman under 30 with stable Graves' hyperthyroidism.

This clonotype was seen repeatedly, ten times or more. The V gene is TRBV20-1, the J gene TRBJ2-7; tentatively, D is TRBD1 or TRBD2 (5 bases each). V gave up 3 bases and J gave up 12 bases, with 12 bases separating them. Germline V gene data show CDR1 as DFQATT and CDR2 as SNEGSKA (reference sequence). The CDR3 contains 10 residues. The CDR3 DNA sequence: TGCAGTGCTAGTTCGGGACGGATGTACTTC. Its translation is CSASSGRMYF.

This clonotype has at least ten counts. CDR3 loop: CASSRQGLVSDGYTF. The CDR3 nucleotides are TGTGCCAGTAGTAGACAGGGTCTCGTTTCGGATGGCTACACCTTC. The chain links TRBV19 to TRBJ1-2; 7 bases line up with TRBD1. Unmatched junction bases numbered 11, after V lost 4 bases and J lost 6 bases. Germline lookup yields CDR1 LNHDA and CDR2 SQIVND (reference sequence). CDR3 length: 15 residues. The full variable domain, rest sourced from reference TRBV19 and TRBJ1-2, is DGGITQSPKYLFRKEGQNVTLSCEQNLNHDAMYWYRQDPGQGLRLIYYSQIVNDFQKGDIAEGYSVSREKKESFPLTVTSAQKNPTAFYLCASSRQGLVSDGYTFGSGTRLTVV.

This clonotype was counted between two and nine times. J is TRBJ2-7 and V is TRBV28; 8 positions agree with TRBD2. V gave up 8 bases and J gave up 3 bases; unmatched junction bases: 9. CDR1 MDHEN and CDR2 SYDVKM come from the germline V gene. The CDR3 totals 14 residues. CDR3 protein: CASGKERGNYEQYF. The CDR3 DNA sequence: TGTGCCAGCGGAAAGGAGCGGGGGAACTACGAGCAGTACTTC.

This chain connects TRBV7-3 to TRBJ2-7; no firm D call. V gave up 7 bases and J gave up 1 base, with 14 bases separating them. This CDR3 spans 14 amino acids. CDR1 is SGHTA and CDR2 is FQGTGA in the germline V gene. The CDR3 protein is CASTSEMFSYEQYF. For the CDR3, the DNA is TGTGCCAGCACCTCGGAAATGTTTTCCTACGAGCAGTACTTC.

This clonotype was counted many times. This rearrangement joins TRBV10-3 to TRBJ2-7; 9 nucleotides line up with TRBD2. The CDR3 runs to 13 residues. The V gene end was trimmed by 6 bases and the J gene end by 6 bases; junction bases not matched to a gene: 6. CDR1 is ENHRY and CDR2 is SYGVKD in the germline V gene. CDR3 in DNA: TGTGCCATCAGGGATAGCGGGAGAGGCGAGCAGTACTTC. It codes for CAIRDSGRGEQYF.

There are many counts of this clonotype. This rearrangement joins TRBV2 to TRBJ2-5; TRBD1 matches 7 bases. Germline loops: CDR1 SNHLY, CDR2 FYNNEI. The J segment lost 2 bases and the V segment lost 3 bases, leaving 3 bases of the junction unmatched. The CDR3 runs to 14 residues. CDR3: CASSELDRQETQYF. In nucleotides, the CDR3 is TGTGCCAGCAGTGAGTTGGACAGGCAAGAGACCCAGTACTTC.

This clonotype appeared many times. The chain's CDR3 is CSATSGTYEQYF. In DNA, the CDR3 is TGCAGTGCGACTAGCGGTACCTACGAGCAGTACTTC. V usage is TRBV20-1 and J usage is TRBJ2-7; TRBD2 aligns across 9 bases. Germline lookup yields CDR1 DFQATT and CDR2 SNEGSKA (reference sequence). The CDR3 consists of 12 residues. J was trimmed by 2 bases and V by 6 bases; bases with no gene match: 2.

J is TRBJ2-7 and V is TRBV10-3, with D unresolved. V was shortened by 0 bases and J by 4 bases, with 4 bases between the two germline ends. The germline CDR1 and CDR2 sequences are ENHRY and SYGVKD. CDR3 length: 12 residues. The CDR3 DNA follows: TGTGCCATCAGTGAGTCCCTTTACGAGCAGTACTTC. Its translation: CAISESLYEQYF.

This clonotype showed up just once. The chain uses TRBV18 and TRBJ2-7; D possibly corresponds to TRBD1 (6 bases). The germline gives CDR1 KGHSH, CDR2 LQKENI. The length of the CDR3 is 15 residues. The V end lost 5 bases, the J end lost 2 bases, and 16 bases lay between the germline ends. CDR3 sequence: CASSTTQGVPYEQYF. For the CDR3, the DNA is TGTGCCAGCTCAACTACACAGGGAGTCCCCTACGAGCAGTACTTC.

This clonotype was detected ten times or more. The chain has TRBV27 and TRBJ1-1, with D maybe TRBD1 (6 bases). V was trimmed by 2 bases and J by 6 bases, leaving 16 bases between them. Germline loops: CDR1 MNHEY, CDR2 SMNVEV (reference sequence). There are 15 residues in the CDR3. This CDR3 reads CASSLNGGRDAEAFF. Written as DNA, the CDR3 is TGTGCCAGCAGTTTAAACGGGGGGCGCGACGCTGAAGCTTTCTTT.

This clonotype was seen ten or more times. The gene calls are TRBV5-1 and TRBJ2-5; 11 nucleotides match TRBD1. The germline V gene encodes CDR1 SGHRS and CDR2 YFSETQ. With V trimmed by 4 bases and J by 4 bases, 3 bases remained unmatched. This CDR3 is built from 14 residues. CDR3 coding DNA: TGCGCCAGCAGCCGCGGACAGGGGGCAGAGACCCAGTACTTC. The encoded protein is CASSRGQGAETQYF.

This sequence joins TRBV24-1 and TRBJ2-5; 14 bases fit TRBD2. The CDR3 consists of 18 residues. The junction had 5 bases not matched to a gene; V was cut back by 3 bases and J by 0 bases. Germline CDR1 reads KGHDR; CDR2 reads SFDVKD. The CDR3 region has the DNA TGTGCCACCAGTGATCCGCGGACTAGCGGGGGGTACCAAGAGACCCAGTACTTC. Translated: CATSDPRTSGGYQETQYF.

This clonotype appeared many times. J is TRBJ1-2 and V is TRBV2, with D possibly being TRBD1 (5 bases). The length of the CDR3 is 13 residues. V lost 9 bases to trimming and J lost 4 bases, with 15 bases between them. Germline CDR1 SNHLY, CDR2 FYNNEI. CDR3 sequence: CASSTEGSYGYTF. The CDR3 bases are TGTGCCAGTAGTACTGAGGGGAGCTATGGCTACACCTTC.

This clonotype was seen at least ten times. CDR3 sequence reads: CASSLDVGDYEQYF. Written as DNA, the CDR3 is TGCGCCAGCAGCTTAGACGTGGGAGACTACGAGCAGTACTTC. The rearrangement uses TRBV5-1 and TRBJ2-7; tentatively, D is TRBD2 (5 bases). Germline values: CDR1 SGHRS, CDR2 YFSETQ. CDR3 length: 14 amino acids. Trimming left V 2 bases short and J 3 bases short, with 12 bases between.

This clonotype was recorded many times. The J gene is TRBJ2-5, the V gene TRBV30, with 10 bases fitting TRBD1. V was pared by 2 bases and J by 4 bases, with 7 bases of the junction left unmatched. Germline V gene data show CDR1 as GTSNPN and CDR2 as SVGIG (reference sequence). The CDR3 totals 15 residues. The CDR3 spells CAWSLGQGGAETQYF. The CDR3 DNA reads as TGTGCCTGGAGTCTCGGACAGGGGGGAGCAGAGACCCAGTACTTC.

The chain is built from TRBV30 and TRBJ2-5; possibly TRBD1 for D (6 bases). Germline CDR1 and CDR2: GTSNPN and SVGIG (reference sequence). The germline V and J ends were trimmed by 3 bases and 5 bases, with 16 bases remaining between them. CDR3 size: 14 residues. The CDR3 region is CAWSPPAGDETQYF. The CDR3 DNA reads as TGTGCCTGGAGCCCCCCAGCAGGGGACGAGACCCAGTACTTC.

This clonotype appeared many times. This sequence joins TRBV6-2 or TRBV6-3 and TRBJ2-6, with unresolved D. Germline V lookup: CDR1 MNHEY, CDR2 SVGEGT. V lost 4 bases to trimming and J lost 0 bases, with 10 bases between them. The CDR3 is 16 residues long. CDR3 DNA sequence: TGTGCCAGCAGTTGGTACACGGTCTCTGGGGCCAACGTCCTGACTTTC. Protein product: CASSWYTVSGANVLTF.

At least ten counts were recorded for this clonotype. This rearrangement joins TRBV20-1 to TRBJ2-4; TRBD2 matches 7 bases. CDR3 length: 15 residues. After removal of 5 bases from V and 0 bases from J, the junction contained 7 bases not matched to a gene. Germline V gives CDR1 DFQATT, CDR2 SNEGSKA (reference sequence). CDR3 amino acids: CSAWDYQLAKNIQYF. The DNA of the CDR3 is TGCAGTGCTTGGGACTACCAGTTAGCCAAAAACATTCAGTACTTC.

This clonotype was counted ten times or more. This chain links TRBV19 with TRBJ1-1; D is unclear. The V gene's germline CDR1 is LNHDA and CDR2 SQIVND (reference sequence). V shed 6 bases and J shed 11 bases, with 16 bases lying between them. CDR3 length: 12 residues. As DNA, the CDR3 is TGTGCCAGTAGCCACTGGACGGATTTCGCTTTCTTT. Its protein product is CASSHWTDFAFF.

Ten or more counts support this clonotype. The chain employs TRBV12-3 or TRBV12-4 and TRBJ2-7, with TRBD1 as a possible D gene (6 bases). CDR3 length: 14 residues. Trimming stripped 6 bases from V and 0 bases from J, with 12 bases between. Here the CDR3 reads CASRKRTDSYEQYF. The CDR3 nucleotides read TGTGCCAGCAGAAAAAGGACAGACTCCTACGAGCAGTACTTC.